This T cell receptor beta chain was recorded in a study of blood T cell repertoires in COVID-19 (dated by TCRdb to the early 2020s). In terms of the full investigation: Samples covering the acute and convalescent phases of COVID-19 were provided by collaborators in the United States, Italy and Spain. The material from the prospective study consisted of cDNA or gDNA derived from T cells, B-cell-depleted T cells, or PBMCs. Sample metadata almost always included a de-identified subject ID, COVID-19 status, age in years and sex. The dataset comprised deeply sampled blood TCRbeta repertoires from subjects exposed to, actively infected with, or recovered from COVID-19. The repertoires were made available in a free public database intended to serve as a resource for research on the immune response to SARS-CoV-2. Where HLA class I and class II types were available, the types were taken from metadata supplied by the sample provider, not from assay-based typing. The samples were drawn from the first 160 participants of the ongoing ImmuneRACE study and from 950 to 1,500 subjects provided by 6 global collaborators.

Paper-wide results and their limitations: The amount of clinical and demographic metadata varied by source and participant and was provided uncurated.

A few counts support this clone. What antigen it recognizes has not been identified. Qualities for individual bases were not recorded, and no much larger clone is one base off. At one collaborating source in Seattle, patients were enrolled during active infection and were followed longitudinally through the course of disease. Whole blood was collected in K2EDTA tubes by collaborating institutions according to the institutions' own protocols. For TCRbeta analysis, collaborators shipped samples in one of three forms: frozen whole blood, isolated PBMCs, or DNA extracted from either of those sample types. The CDR3, cysteine through phenylalanine, is 14 amino acids long. Only the CDR3 portion is preserved as DNA: 42 bases, with reading frame beginning at the first base. Looking up the germline V gene yields CDR1 SGHAT and CDR2 FQNNGV. Trimming removed 5 bases from V and 8 bases from J, leaving 18 bases between the germline ends.

TCRbeta CDR3 regions were amplified from genomic DNA using the immunoSEQ Assay, a bias-controlled multiplex PCR. The authors' pipeline ran thus. Nucleated cell counts per sample were estimated from amplification of reference gene primers within the assay. To quantify the absolute abundance of each unique TCRbeta CDR3 rearrangement, sequence reads were collapsed and filtered. Productive Simpson clonality was computed per sample as the square root of Simpson's diversity index over productive rearrangements. TCRdb mirrors the immuneACCESS table, restricted to in-frame sequences. Some clones are absent from its copies; in checked studies, under half trace to an unresolved V gene, and the reason for the others is unknown. V and J calls and clone size follow that table, whereas D and trimming were derived from the DNA. The sample contains fewer than 350,000 clones, roughly nine tenths of them found a single time. Approximately 4.1% of the sample belongs to the ten largest clones.

Sequencing was done on a sample of peripheral blood. The TCR sequence derives from a woman aged 60-70 years with COVID-19, enrolled during active disease. The rearranged chain carries TRBV11-2 and TRBJ1-1, with a tentative D gene TRBD1 over 6 matching bases. CDR3 sequence: CASSKTGFRTEAFF. The DNA sequence is given as TGTGCCAGCAGCAAGACAGGATTTCGAACCGAAGCTTTCTTT.